This T cell receptor beta chain was sequenced in a study of blood T cell repertoires in COVID-19. Repertoires were generated with immunoSEQ multiplex PCR, while TCRdb's copy carries only in-frame clones and drops some. The table has approximately 200,000 clones, 70% to 80% seen once. Germline loops: CDR1 MRHNA, CDR2 SNTAGT. Trimming stripped 0 bases from V and 2 bases from J, with 4 bases between. The CDR3 totals 14 residues. The specimen sequenced was peripheral blood. The chain is built from TRBV6-4 and TRBJ2-2; D is undetermined. The source is a woman in her fifties or sixties with acute or convalescent COVID-19. The CDR3 is CASSDSSNTGELFF. The CDR3 bases are TGTGCCAGCAGTGACTCTAGCAACACCGGGGAGCTGTTTTTT.